This is a list of T cell receptor beta chains from one sample in a study of cytomegalovirus exposure and HLA in healthy donors. The method was immunoSEQ multiplex PCR; TCRdb's version includes in-frame clones alone and lacks a portion of them. There are 250,000 to 300,000 clones in the sample; about four fifths occur only once, and approximately 2% lies in the top ten. Material: PBMCs. The receptors originated from a woman aged 40 to 50 in good health and CMV-seropositive. Each CDR3 is given without its conserved first and last residue.

V,J,CDR3
TRBV29-1,TRBJ1-1,SGTQGGNTEAF
TRBV5-4,TRBJ2-2,ASSLVGWTRHTGELF
TRBV5-4,TRBJ2-7,ASSFLRGGGEQY
TRBV28,TRBJ2-7,ASGSLGTLFSYEQY
TRBV4-1,TRBJ2-7,ASSRGEAGSYEQY
TRBV2,TRBJ1-1,ASSDPGGDTEAF
TRBV5-1,TRBJ2-3,ASSRGSGSSTDTQY
TRBV6-6,TRBJ2-7,ASSYSRDEQY
TRBV27,TRBJ2-7,ASSSYTGAISYEQY
TRBV6-1,TRBJ2-3,ASSGGTSGRQDTQY
TRBV6-4,TRBJ1-5,ASSFGQGRNQPQH
TRBV27,TRBJ1-6,ASSLLSGGRNSPLH
TRBV27,TRBJ1-5,ASSASETGRNQPQH